This T cell receptor beta chain was found in a study of blood T cell repertoires in COVID-19. Libraries were prepared by immunoSEQ multiplex PCR; TCRdb keeps only in-frame clonotypes and omits some of them. The profile shows 200,000 to 250,000 clones, 82% of them singletons. The study drew participants aged about 18 to 89 years from approximately 23 US areas. Recovery among Cohort 3 donors was established by two negative PCRs, clearance, or symptom resolution. This TCR came from a woman in her sixties who had recovered from COVID-19. The sequenced sample consisted of PBMCs or T cells enriched from blood (not recorded which).

As DNA, the CDR3 is TGTGCCAGCTCACCACCTAGGGGGACTAGCGGGGGCGATAGCTCCTACAATGAGCAGTTCTTC. It encodes CASSPPRGTSGGDSSYNEQFF. This sequence joins TRBV18 and TRBJ2-1; 14 bases match TRBD2. Unmatched junction bases numbered 10, after V lost 0 bases and J lost 0 bases. Germline-derived CDR1 and CDR2 are KGHSH and LQKENI. This CDR3 region has 21 residues.